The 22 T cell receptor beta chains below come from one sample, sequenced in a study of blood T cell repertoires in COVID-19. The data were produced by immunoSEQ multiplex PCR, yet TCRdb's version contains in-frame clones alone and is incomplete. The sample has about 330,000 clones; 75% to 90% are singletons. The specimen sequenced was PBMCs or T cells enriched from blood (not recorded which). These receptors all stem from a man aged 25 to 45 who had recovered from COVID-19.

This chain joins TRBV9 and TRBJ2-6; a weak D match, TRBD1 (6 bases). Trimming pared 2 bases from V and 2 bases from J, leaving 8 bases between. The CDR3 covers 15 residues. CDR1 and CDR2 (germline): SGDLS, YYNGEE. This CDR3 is CASSVSGAGANVLTF. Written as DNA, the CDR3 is TGTGCCAGCAGCGTTTCAGGGGCTGGGGCCAACGTCCTGACTTTC.

The CDR3 coding sequence is TGTGCCAGCAACGGGGGCTCTGGAAACACCATATATTTT. This encodes CASNGGSGNTIYF. The chain recombines TRBV12-3 or TRBV12-4 with TRBJ1-3; D is possibly TRBD1 (5 bases). There are 13 residues in the CDR3. V was cut by 7 bases and J by 0 bases, with 7 bases left in between.

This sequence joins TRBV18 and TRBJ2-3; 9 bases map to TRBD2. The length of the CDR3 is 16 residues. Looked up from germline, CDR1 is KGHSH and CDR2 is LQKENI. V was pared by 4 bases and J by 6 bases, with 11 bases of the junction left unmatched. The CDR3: CASSRPRGGPLDTQYF. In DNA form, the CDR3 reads TGTGCCAGCTCACGTCCGCGGGGGGGCCCGTTGGATACGCAGTATTTT.

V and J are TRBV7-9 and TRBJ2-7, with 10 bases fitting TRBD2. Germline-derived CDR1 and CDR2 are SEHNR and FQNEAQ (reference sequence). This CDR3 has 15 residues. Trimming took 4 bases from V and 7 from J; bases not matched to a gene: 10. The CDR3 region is CASSSPVAGGSEQYF. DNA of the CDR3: TGTGCCAGCAGCTCACCTGTAGCGGGGGGTAGTGAGCAGTACTTC.

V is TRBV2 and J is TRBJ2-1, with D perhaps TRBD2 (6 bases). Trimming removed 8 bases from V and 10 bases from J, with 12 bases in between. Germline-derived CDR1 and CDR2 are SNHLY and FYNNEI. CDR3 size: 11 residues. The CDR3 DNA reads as TGTGCCAGCGGAGGGGTCGCAGAGCAGTTCTTC. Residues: CASGGVAEQFF. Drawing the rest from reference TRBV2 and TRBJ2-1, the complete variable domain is EPEVTQTPSHQVTQMGQEVILRCVPISNHLYFYWYRQILGQKVEFLVSFYNNEISEKSEIFDDQFSVERPDGSNFTLKIRSTKLEDSAMYFCASGGVAEQFFGPGTRLTVL.

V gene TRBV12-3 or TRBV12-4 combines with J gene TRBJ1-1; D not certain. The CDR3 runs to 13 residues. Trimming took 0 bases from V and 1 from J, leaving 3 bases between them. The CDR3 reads CASSLAGNTEAFF. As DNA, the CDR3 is TGTGCCAGCAGTTTAGCCGGGAACACTGAAGCTTTCTTT.

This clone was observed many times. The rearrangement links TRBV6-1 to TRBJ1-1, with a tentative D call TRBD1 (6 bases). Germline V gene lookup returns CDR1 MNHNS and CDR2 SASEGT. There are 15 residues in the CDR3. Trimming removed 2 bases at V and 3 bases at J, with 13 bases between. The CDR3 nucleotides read TGTGCCAGCAGTGAACCACAGGGTGGCGACACTGAAGCTTTCTTT. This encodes CASSEPQGGDTEAFF.

For the CDR3, the DNA is TGCACCAGCAGCCTGAGTCAGCCCCAGCATTTT. Translation: CTSSLSQPQHF. V and J are TRBV1 and TRBJ1-5. TRBV1 is annotated as a pseudogene. The CDR3 extends over 11 amino acids.

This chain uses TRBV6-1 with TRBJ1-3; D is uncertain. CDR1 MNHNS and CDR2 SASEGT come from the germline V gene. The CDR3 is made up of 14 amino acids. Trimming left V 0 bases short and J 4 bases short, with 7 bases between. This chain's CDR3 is CASSEAEQGNTIYF. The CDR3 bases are TGTGCCAGCAGTGAAGCGGAACAGGGAAACACCATATATTTT.

In nucleotides, the CDR3 is TGTGCCAGCAGTTACCGACAGGGATACGGTGCAACTAATGAAAAACTGTTTTTT. This sequence encodes CASSYRQGYGATNEKLFF. The rearrangement joins TRBV6-2 or TRBV6-3 to TRBJ1-4, with 7 bases that match TRBD1. Trimming at V came to 2 bases and at J to 0 bases, leaving 9 bases not matched to a gene. Germline lookup yields CDR1 MNHEY and CDR2 SVGEGT. The CDR3 runs 18 residues.

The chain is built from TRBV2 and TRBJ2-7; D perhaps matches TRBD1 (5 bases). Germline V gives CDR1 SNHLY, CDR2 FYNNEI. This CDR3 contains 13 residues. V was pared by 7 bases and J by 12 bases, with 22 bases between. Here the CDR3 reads CASTRNNRQGPYF. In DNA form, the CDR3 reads TGTGCCAGCACACGGAATAACAGGCAAGGCCCGTACTTC.

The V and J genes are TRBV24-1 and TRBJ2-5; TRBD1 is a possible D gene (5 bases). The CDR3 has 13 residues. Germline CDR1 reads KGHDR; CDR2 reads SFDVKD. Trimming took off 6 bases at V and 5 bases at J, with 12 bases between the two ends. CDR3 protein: CATSSQGVETQYF. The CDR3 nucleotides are TGTGCCACCAGTTCTCAGGGTGTGGAGACCCAGTACTTC.

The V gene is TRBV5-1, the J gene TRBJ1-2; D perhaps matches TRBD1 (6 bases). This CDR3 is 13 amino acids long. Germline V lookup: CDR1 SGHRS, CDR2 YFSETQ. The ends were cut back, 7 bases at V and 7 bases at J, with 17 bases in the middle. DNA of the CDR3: TGCGCCAGCTCCTTAGGGGGATCGGGTGGCTACACCTTC. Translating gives CASSLGGSGGYTF. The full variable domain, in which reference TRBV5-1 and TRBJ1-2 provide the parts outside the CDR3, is KAGVTQTPRYLIKTRGQQVTLSCSPISGHRSVSWYQQTPGQGLQFLFEYFSETQRNKGNFPGRFSGRQFSNSRSEMNVSTLELGDSALYLCASSLGGSGGYTFGSGTRLTVV.

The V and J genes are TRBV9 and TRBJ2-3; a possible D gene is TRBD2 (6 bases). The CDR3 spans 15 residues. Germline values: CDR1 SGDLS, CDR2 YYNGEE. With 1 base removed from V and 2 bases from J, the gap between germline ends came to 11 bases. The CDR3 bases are TGTGCCAGCAGCGTAAGGGACTTCACCACAGATACGCAGTATTTT. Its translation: CASSVRDFTTDTQYF.

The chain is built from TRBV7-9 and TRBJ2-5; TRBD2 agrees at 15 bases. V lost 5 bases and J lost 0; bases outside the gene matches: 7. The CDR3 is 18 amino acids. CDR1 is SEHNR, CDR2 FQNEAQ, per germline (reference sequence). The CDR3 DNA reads TGTGCCAGCAGCCGTGGGACTAGCGGGGGGCTTTACCAAGAGACCCAGTACTTC. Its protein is CASSRGTSGGLYQETQYF. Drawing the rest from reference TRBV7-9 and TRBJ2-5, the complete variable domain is DTGVSQNPRHKITKRGQNVTFRCDPISEHNRLYWYRQTLGQGPEFLTYFQNEAQLEKSRLLSDRFSAERPKGSFSTLEIQRTEQGDSAMYLCASSRGTSGGLYQETQYFGPGTRLLVL.

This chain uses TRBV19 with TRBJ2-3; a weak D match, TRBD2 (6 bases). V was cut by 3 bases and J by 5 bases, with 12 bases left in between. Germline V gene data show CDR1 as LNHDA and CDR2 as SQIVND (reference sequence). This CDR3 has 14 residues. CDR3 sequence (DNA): TGTGCCAGTAGTATGGGACTTGGGGAAGATACGCAGTATTTT. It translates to CASSMGLGEDTQYF.

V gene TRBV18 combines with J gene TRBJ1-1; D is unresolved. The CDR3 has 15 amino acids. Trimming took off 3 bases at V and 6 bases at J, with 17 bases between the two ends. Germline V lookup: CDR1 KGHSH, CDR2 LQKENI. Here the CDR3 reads CASSPSSRINSEAFF. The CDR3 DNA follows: TGTGCCAGCTCACCCTCTTCTAGGATAAACTCTGAAGCTTTCTTT.

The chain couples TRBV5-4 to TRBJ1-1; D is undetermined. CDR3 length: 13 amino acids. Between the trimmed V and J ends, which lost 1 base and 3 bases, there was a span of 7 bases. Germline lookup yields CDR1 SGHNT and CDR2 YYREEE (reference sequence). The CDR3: CASSLSSDTEAFF. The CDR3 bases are TGTGCCAGCAGCTTGTCCTCAGACACTGAAGCTTTCTTT.

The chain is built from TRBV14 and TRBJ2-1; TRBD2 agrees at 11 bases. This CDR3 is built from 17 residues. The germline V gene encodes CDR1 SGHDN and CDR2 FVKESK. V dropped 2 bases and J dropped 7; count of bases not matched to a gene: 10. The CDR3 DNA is TGTGCCAGCAGCCAAACAAGACTAGCGGGGCTGGAGAATGAGCAGTTCTTC. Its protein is CASSQTRLAGLENEQFF.

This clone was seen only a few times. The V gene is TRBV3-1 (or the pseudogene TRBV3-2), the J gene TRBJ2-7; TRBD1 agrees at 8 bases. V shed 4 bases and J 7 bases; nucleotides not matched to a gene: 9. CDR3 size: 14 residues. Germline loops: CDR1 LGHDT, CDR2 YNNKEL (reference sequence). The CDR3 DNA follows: TGTGCCAGCAGCCCTTCACCGGACAGGGTAGAGCAGTACTTC. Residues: CASSPSPDRVEQYF.

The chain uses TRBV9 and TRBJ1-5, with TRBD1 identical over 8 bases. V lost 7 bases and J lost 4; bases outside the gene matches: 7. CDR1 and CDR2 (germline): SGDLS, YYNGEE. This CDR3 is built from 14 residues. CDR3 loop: CASSLTGVNQPQHF. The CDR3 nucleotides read TGTGCCAGCTCGTTGACAGGGGTTAATCAGCCCCAGCATTTT.

The CDR3 loop is CASSLKTSGNTGELFF. DNA for the CDR3: TGTGCCAGCAGCTTGAAGACTAGTGGGAACACCGGGGAGCTGTTTTTT. This chain joins TRBV5-4 and TRBJ2-2, with D perhaps TRBD2 (6 bases). Trimming took off 1 base at V and 1 base at J, with 11 bases between the two ends. There are 16 residues in the CDR3. Germline CDR1 SGHNT, CDR2 YYREEE (reference sequence). The full variable domain, in which reference TRBV5-4 and TRBJ2-2 provide the parts outside the CDR3, is ETGVTQSPTHLIKTRGQQVTLRCSSQSGHNTVSWYQQALGQGPQFIFQYYREEENGRGNFPPRFSGLQFPNYSSELNVNALELDDSALYLCASSLKTSGNTGELFFGEGSRLTVL.